The present TCR beta chain was sequenced within a study of blood T cell repertoires in COVID-19. In the study overall: PBMCs, B-cell-depleted T cells, or T cells provided the cDNA or gDNA that made up the material.

The data were produced by immunoSEQ multiplex PCR, yet TCRdb's version contains in-frame clones alone and is incomplete. The data hold some 100,000 clones, with roughly 89% observed a single time. The ends lost 4 bases at V and 8 bases at J; junction bases unmatched: 9. This CDR3 has 15 residues. Germline-derived CDR1 and CDR2 are SGHNT and YYREEE (reference sequence). The TCR originated in a human donor with acute or convalescent COVID-19. The donor label of this sample is uncertain. This chain links TRBV5-4 with TRBJ1-2; 12 nucleotides line up with TRBD1. Material for sequencing was peripheral blood. The CDR3 is CASSPGQGAIRGYTF. The CDR3 bases are TGTGCCAGCAGCCCGGGACAGGGGGCGATAAGGGGCTACACCTTC.